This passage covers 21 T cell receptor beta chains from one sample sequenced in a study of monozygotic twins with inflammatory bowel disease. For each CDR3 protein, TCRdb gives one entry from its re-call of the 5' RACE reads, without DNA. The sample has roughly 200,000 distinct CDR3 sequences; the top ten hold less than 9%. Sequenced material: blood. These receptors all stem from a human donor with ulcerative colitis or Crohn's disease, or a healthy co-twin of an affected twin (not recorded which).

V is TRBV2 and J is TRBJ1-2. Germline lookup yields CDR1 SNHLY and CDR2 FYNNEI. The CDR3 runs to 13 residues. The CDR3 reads CASRDSGWDGYTF.

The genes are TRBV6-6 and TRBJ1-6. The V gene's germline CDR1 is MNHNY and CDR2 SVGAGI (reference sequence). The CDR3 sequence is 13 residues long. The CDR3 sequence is CASIQQPNSPLHF.

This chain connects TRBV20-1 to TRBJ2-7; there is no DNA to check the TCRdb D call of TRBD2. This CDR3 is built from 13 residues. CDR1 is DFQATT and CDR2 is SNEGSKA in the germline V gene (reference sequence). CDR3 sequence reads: CSAGLAGGGEQYF.

This CDR3 reads CASKSTRVGEQYF. The chain has TRBV2 and TRBJ2-7; TCRdb reports TRBD1, a call that lacks DNA to check it against. The CDR3 runs to 13 residues. Germline values: CDR1 SNHLY, CDR2 FYNNEI.

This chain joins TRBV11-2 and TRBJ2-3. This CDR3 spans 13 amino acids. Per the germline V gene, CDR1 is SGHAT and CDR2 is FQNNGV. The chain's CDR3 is CASRYLGTDTQYF.

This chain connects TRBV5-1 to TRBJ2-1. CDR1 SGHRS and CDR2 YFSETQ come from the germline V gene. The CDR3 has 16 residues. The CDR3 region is CASSIWSNSVGNEQFF.

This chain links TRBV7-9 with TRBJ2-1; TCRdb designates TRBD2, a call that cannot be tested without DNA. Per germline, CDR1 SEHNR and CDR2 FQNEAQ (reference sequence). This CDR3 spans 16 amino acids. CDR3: CASSSLILRESNEQFF.

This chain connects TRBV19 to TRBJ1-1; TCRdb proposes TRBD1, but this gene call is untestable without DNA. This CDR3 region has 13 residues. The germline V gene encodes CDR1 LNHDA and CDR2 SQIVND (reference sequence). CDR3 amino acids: CASSIEGVRFAFF.

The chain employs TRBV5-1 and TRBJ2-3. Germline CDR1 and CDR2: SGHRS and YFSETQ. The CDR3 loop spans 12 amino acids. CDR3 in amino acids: CASSVGADTQYF.

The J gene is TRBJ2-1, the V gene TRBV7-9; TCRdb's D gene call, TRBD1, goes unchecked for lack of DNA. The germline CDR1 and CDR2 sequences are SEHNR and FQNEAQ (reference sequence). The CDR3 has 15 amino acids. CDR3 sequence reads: CASSRRQGAYNEQFF. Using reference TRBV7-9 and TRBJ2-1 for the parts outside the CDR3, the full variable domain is DTGVSQNPRHKITKRGQNVTFRCDPISEHNRLYWYRQTLGQGPEFLTYFQNEAQLEKSRLLSDRFSAERPKGSFSTLEIQRTEQGDSAMYLCASSRRQGAYNEQFFGPGTRLTVL.

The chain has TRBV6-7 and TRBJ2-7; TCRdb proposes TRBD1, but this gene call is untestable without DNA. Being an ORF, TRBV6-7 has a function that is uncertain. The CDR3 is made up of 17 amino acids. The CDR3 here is CASSPGSLDRRDYEQYF.

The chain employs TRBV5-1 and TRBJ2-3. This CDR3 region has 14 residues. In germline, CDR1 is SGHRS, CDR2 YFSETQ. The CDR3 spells CASSPSAVADTQYF.

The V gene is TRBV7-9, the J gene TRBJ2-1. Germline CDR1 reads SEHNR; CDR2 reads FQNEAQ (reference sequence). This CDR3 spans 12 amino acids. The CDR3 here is CASSYIGHEQFF.

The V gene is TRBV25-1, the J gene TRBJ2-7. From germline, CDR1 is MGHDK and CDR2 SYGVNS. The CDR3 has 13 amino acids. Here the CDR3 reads CASSLPNSIEQYF.

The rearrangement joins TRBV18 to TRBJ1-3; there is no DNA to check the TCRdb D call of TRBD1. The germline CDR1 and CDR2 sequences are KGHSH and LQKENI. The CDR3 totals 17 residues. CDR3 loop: CASSPSGTGRSGNTIYF.

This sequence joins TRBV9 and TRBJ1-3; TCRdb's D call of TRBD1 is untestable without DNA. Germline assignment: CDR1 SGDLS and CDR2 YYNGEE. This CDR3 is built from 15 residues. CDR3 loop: CASSGRQGNGNTIYF.

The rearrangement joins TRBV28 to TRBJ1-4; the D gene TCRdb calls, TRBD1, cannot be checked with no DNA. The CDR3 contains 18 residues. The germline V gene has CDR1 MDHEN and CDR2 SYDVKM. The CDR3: CASRPGQELRATNEKLFF.

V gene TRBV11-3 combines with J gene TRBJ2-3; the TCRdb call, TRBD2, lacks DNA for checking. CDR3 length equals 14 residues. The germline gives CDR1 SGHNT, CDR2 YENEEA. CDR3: CASSSGTTTDTQYF.

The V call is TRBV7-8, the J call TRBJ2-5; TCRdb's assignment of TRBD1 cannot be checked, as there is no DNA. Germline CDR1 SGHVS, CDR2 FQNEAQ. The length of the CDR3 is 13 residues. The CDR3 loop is CASSFGPPETQYF.

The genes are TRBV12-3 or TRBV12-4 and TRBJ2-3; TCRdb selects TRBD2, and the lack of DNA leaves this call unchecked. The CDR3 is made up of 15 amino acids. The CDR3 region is CASSGLAGLADTQYF.

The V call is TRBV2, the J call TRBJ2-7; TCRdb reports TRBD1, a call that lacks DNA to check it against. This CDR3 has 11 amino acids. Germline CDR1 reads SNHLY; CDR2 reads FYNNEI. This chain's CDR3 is CAIQETYEQYF.